A single sample is the source of the 7 T cell receptor beta chains below, sequenced in a study of CD8+CD57+ T cells in acquired aplastic anemia. Genomic DNA acted as the template from which TCR beta VDJ combination and CDR3 sequence profiling were carried out. Each CDR3 protein is one row after TCRdb ran MiXCR on the reads. In the table there are 180,000 or so distinct CDR3 sequences, around 60% of which are singletons. Flow cytometry had shown expanded CD8+CD57+ cells in the patients chosen for sequencing. Material for sequencing was sorted CD4+, CD8+, or CD8+CD57+ T cells (not recorded which) from PBMCs. The receptors here all came from a human donor with aplastic anemia.

This chain links TRBV7-3 with TRBJ2-1; maybe TRBD2 (6 bases). This CDR3 contains 14 residues. Germline values: CDR1 SGHTA, CDR2 FQGTGA. Trimming left V 2 bases short and J 5 bases short, with 10 bases between. The CDR3 reads CASSLRSSDNEQFF. The CDR3 coding sequence is TGTGCCAGCAGCTTACGGTCTAGCGACAATGAGCAGTTCTTC.

The chain has TRBV7-6 and TRBJ2-7; 10 positions match TRBD1. This CDR3 is built from 16 residues. V trimming: 4 bases; J trimming: 5 bases; junction bases outside the gene matches: 11. Germline lookup yields CDR1 SGHVS and CDR2 FNYEAQ. The DNA of the CDR3 is TGTGCCAGCAGCTCGATCCGGGACAGGGGTACCCACGAGCAGTACTTC. It is translated as CASSSIRDRGTHEQYF.

The chain employs TRBV19 and TRBJ1-5, with unresolved D. This CDR3 spans 12 amino acids. Trimming stripped 1 base from V and 6 bases from J, with 4 bases between. In germline, CDR1 is LNHDA, CDR2 SQIVND (reference sequence). In DNA, the CDR3 is TGTGCCAGTAGTATAGGGACTCAGCCCCAGCATTTT. Translating gives CASSIGTQPQHF.

This clonotype was detected once. This chain uses TRBV19 with TRBJ1-1, with TRBD1 identical over 8 bases. The CDR3 has 15 amino acids. In germline, CDR1 is LNHDA, CDR2 SQIVND (reference sequence). The J segment lost 0 bases and the V segment lost 5 bases, leaving 5 bases of the junction unmatched. The DNA of the CDR3 is TGTGCCAGTAGTCCCGGACAGGGTTTGAACACTGAAGCTTTCTTT. This translates into CASSPGQGLNTEAFF.

This clonotype was counted ten times or more. The V gene is TRBV6-5, the J gene TRBJ1-6, with D perhaps matching TRBD1 (6 bases). From germline, CDR1 is MNHEY and CDR2 SVGAGI. The germline V and J ends were trimmed by 0 bases and 5 bases, with 8 bases remaining between them. The CDR3 runs 15 residues. The CDR3 nucleotides read TGTGCCAGCAGTTACTCACAGGGCAATAATTCACCCCTCCACTTT. Protein: CASSYSQGNNSPLHF.

The chain combines TRBV7-9 with TRBJ2-6; 9 bases are shared with TRBD2. The last part of the DNA fits TRBJ2-1 better; the J call may be wrong. In germline, CDR1 is SEHNR, CDR2 FQNEAQ (reference sequence). CDR3 length: 12 residues. The chain's CDR3 is CASSLVAGAQFF. For the CDR3, the DNA is TGTGCCAGCAGCTTAGTAGCGGGGGCCCAGTTCTTC.

The chain is built from TRBV7-9 and TRBJ2-5, with D tentatively TRBD2 (5 bases). Trimming pared 8 bases from V and 5 bases from J, leaving 21 bases between. The CDR3 is 15 residues long. In germline, CDR1 is SEHNR, CDR2 FQNEAQ (reference sequence). The CDR3 DNA is TGTGCCAGCGAGGGAATCCCAAACACCGGGGAGACCCAGTACTTC. Translation: CASEGIPNTGETQYF.